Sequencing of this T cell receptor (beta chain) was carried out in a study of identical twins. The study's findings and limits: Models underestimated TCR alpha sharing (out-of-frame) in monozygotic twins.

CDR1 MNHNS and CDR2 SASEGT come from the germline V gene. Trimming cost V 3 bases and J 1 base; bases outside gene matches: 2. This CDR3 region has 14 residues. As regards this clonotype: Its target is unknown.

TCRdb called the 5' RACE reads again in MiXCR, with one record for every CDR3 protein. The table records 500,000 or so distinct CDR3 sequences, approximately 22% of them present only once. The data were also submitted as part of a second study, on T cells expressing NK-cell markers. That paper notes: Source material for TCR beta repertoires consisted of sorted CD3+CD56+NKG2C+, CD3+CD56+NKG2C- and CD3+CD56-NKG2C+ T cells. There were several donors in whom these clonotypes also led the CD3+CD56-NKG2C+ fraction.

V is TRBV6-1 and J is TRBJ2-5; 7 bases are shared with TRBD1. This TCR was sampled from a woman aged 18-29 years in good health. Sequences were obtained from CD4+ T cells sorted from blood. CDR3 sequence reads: CASSEDRSQETQYF. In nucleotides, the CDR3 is TGTGCCAGCAGTGAGGACAGGAGCCAAGAGACCCAGTACTTC.